This T cell receptor beta chain is from a study of glioma-infiltrating T cells. The iRepertoire nested amplicon-rescue multiplex PCR amplified TCR alpha and beta CDR3s from RNA. A single record per CDR3 protein comes from TCRdb applying MiXCR to the multiplex PCR reads. The table lists some 190,000 distinct CDR3 sequences, more than 25% of them singletons. This clonotype was seen many times. Its antigen is unidentified. Regarding the study as a whole: Only very few CDR3 sequences appeared in both tissue and blood. Tissue-blood divergence was below expectation in non-neoplastic patients, above in gliomas.

What was sequenced was glioma tissue, nonneoplastic brain tissue, or PBMCs (not recorded which). The sequence was collected from a human donor with low-grade glioma or glioblastoma, undergoing nonglioma brain surgery, or in good health (not recorded which).

The CDR3, as DNA: TGTGCCAGCAGCCAAAGGGTTACCGAGCAGTACTTC. Translated: CASSQRVTEQYF. The chain recombines TRBV3-1 with TRBJ2-7; D is unclear. The ends were cut back, 2 bases at V and 6 bases at J, with 8 bases in the middle. CDR1 and CDR2 from the germline V gene are LGHDT and YNNKEL (reference sequence). The CDR3 spans 12 residues.